This entry concerns a single TCR beta chain. This sample was taken from a study of cytomegalovirus exposure and HLA in healthy donors. About the study: Caucasian-associated ancestry cluster membership applied to just over 80% of 398 genotyped donors.

Researchers ran the PCR with 60 Vbeta and 13 Jbeta primers. The table came from immunoSEQ multiplex PCR; TCRdb's copy has only in-frame clones and leaves some out. The data show some 150,000 clones, with about three quarters seen just once and about 1.7% held by the top ten. The origin of this receptor is a female donor in good health and CMV-seronegative. Sequenced: PBMCs.

The CDR3 coding sequence is TGTGCCAGCAGTGACGTGAGGACAGCTGAAGCTTTCTTT. It yields the protein CASSDVRTAEAFF. The chain is built from TRBV6-1 and TRBJ1-1; a possible D gene is TRBD1 (6 bases). Trimming took off 3 bases at V and 6 bases at J, with 11 bases between the two ends. The germline CDR1 and CDR2 sequences are MNHNS and SASEGT. The CDR3 extends over 13 amino acids.